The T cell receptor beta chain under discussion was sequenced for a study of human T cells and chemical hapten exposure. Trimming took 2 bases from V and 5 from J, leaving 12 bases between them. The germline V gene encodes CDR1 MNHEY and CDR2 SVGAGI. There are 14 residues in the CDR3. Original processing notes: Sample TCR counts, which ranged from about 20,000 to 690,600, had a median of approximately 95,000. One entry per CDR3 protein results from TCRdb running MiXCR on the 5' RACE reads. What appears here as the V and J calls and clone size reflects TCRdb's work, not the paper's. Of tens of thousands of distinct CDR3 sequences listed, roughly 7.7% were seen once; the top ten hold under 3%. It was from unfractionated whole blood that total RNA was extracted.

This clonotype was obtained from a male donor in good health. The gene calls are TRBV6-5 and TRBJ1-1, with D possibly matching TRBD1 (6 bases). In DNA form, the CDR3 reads TGTGCCAGCAGTTACAGGGGGGGAAGGACTGAAGCTTTCTTT. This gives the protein CASSYRGGRTEAFF.